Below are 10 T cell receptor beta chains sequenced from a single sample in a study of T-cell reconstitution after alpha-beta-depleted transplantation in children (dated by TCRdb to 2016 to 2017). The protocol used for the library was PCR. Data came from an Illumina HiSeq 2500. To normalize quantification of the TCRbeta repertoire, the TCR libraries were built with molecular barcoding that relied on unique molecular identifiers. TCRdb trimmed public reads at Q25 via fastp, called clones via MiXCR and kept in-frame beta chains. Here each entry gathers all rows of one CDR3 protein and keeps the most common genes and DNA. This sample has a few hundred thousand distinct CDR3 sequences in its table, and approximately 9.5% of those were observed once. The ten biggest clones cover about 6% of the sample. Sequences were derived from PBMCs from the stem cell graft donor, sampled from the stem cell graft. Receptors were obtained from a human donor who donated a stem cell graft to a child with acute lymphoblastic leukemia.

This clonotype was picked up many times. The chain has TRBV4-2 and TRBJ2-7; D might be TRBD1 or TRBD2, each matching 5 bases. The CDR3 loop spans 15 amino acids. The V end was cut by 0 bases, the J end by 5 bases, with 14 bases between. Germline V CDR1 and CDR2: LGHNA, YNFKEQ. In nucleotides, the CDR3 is TGTGCCAGCAGCCAAGATCTAGCCAGGGCCCACGAGCAGTACTTC. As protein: CASSQDLARAHEQYF.

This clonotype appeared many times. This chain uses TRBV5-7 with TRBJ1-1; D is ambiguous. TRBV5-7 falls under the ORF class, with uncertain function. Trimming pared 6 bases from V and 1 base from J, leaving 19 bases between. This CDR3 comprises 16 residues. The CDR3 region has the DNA TGTGCCAGCATCACCCCGCTTCTGGATTCGAACACTGAAGCTTTCTTT. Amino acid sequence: CASITPLLDSNTEAFF.

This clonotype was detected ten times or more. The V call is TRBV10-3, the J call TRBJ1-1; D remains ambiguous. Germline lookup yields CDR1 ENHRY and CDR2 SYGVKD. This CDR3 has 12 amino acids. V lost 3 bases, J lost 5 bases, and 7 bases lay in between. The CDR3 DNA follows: TGTGCCATCAGTGAATCGGGGACTGAAGCTTTCTTT. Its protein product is CAISESGTEAFF.

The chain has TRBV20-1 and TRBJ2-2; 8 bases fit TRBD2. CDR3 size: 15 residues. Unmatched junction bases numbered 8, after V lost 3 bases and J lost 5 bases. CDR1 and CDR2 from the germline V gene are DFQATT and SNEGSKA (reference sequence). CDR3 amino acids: CSASGGAFRTGELFF. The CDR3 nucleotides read TGCAGTGCTAGCGGGGGGGCGTTTAGGACCGGGGAGCTGTTTTTT.

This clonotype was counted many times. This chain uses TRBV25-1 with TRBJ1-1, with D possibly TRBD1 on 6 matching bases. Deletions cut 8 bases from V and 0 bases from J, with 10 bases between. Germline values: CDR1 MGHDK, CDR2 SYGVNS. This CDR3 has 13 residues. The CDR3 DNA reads TGTGCCAGCGGGGGGGACATGAACACTGAAGCTTTCTTT. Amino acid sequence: CASGGDMNTEAFF.

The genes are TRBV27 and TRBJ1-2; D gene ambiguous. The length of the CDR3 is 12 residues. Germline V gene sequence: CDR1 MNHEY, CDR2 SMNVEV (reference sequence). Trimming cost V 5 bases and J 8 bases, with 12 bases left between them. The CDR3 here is CASSDPGWGYTF. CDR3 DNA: TGTGCCAGCAGTGACCCAGGTTGGGGCTACACCTTC.

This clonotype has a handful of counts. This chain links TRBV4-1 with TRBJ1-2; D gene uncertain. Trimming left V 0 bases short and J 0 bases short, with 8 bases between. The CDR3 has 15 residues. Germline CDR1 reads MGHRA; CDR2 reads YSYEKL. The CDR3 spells CASSQERVSNYGYTF. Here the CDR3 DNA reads TGCGCCAGCAGCCAAGAGAGGGTGTCTAACTATGGCTACACCTTC.

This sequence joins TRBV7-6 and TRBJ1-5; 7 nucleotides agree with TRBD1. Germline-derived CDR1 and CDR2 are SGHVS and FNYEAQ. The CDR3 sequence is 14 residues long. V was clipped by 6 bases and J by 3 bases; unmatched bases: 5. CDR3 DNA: TGTGCCAGCAGTTCCGGGACAGACAATCAGCCCCAGCATTTT. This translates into CASSSGTDNQPQHF.

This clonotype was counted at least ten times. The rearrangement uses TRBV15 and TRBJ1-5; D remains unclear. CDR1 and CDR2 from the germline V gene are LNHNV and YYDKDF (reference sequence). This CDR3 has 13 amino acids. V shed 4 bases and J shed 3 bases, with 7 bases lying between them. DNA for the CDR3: TGTGCCACCAGCATCGCAGACAATCAGCCCCAGCATTTT. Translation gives CATSIADNQPQHF.

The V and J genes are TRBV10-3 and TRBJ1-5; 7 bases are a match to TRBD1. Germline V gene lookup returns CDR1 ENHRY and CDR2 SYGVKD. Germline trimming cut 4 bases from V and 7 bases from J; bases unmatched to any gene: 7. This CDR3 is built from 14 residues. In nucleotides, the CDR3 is TGTGCCATCAGTGGGGAAGGGGGCCGGCAGCCCCAGCATTTT. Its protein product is CAISGEGGRQPQHF.